These T cell receptor beta chains were read from a single sample in a study of blood T cell repertoires in COVID-19. TCRdb's table, derived via immunoSEQ multiplex PCR, lists solely in-frame clones and lacks some. The table lists almost 25,000 clones, 82% of them singletons. Input material: peripheral blood. These receptors all come from a human donor in a cohort sampled during active COVID-19. Both conserved end residues are part of each CDR3. The D gene is left open where the match is weak.

CDR3 protein | D gene | J gene | CDR3 length | V gene
CASSPPGGGETQYF | . | TRBJ2-5 | 14 | TRBV27
CASSRTNLNEQFF | . | TRBJ2-1 | 13 | TRBV3-1/TRBV3-2
CAIMNDRGGLAGGYEQYF | TRBD2 | TRBJ2-7 | 18 | TRBV10-3
CASSPLGQNTEAFF | . | TRBJ1-1 | 14 | TRBV18
CASSIVYRGRHNEQFF | TRBD1 | TRBJ2-1 | 16 | TRBV19
CASNLPTWYGYTF | . | TRBJ1-2 | 13 | TRBV5-1
CASSRSDRGYEQYF | TRBD1 | TRBJ2-7 | 14 | TRBV5-1
CASSFQQGLNTEAFF | . | TRBJ1-1 | 15 | TRBV11-3
CASRGGTGGVAGELFF | TRBD1 | TRBJ2-2 | 16 | TRBV7-3
CASSRTRAYEQYF | . | TRBJ2-7 | 13 | TRBV2
CASSAHPGRVNEKLFF | . | TRBJ1-4 | 16 | TRBV9
CASSLSPGAYEQYF | . | TRBJ2-7 | 14 | TRBV5-6
CASSRSGQGAFDEQFF | TRBD1 | TRBJ2-1 | 16 | TRBV9
CASSQEYQDRGTEAFF | TRBD1 | TRBJ1-1 | 16 | TRBV4-3
CASKGAANTGELFF | . | TRBJ2-2 | 14 | TRBV2
CASSTRGGWKWEQFF | . | TRBJ2-1 | 15 | TRBV7-8
CSVRQGSPGNTIYF | TRBD1 | TRBJ1-3 | 14 | TRBV29-1
CASSFGRRAGSTGTQYF | TRBD2 | TRBJ2-5 | 17 | TRBV7-2
CASSPTATGELFF | . | TRBJ2-2 | 13 | TRBV12-3/TRBV12-4
CATSRGLGTDTQYF | . | TRBJ2-3 | 14 | TRBV24-1
CASGRTGSYEQYF | TRBD1 | TRBJ2-7 | 13 | TRBV12-5
CASSLQRGTAKETQYF | TRBD2 | TRBJ2-5 | 16 | TRBV14
CASSLGWPGANTEAFF | . | TRBJ1-1 | 16 | TRBV7-6
CASSWWAGYTF | . | TRBJ1-2 | 11 | TRBV5-4
CASRSGGVGDTQYF | . | TRBJ2-3 | 14 | TRBV5-1
CATEGADGNTIYF | TRBD1 | TRBJ1-3 | 13 | TRBV6-5
CASSLTGQGNTEAFF | TRBD1 | TRBJ1-1 | 15 | TRBV7-3
CASNHPGQGYEQYF | . | TRBJ2-7 | 14 | TRBV7-2
CASSQDRTSTDTQYF | . | TRBJ2-3 | 15 | TRBV4-2
CASSRDRVNEQFF | TRBD1 | TRBJ2-1 | 13 | TRBV27
CATLLAGGAGELFF | TRBD2 | TRBJ2-2 | 14 | TRBV27
CASRPRQGPYEKLFF | TRBD1 | TRBJ1-4 | 15 | TRBV6-5
CASSLESGVNTGELFF | . | TRBJ2-2 | 16 | TRBV5-1
CASSPWATSGDEQFF | . | TRBJ2-1 | 15 | TRBV7-8
CASGREVPETQYF | TRBD2 | TRBJ2-5 | 13 | TRBV6-5
CASSLQVYGGTDYPYEQYF | . | TRBJ2-7 | 19 | TRBV28
CASSKLSAGGTAEQFF | TRBD2 | TRBJ2-1 | 16 | TRBV2
CASSYYRAYEQYF | . | TRBJ2-7 | 13 | TRBV5-4
CASSFGGGDTEAFF | . | TRBJ1-1 | 14 | TRBV5-6
CASSVAITGLTDTQYF | . | TRBJ2-3 | 16 | TRBV9
CASSLGTGLNAGELFF | TRBD1 | TRBJ2-2 | 16 | TRBV11-2
CASTTTVSGNTIYF | . | TRBJ1-3 | 14 | TRBV6-5
CSVPGQGFNEQYF | TRBD1 | TRBJ2-7 | 13 | TRBV29-1
CASIAGDTEAFF | . | TRBJ1-1 | 12 | TRBV28
CASSLDRGIEAFF | TRBD1 | TRBJ1-1 | 13 | TRBV5-1
CAISEETTGSTEAFF | TRBD1 | TRBJ1-1 | 15 | TRBV10-3
CASSFSRTSGTPFWGYEQYF | TRBD2 | TRBJ2-7 | 20 | TRBV7-3
CAWRRPGLAAEQYF | TRBD2 | TRBJ2-7 | 14 | TRBV30
CASSSGTGGGEQFF | TRBD1 | TRBJ2-1 | 14 | TRBV7-9
CASSPQGSRNSPLHF | . | TRBJ1-6 | 15 | TRBV3-1/TRBV3-2
CASSTRLAGVEEQFF | TRBD2 | TRBJ2-1 | 15 | TRBV5-6
CASSRQIQETQYF | . | TRBJ2-5 | 13 | TRBV4-3
CASSQVTGRAYNSPLHF | . | TRBJ1-6 | 17 | TRBV4-1
CASSLDQGAWTDTQYF | TRBD1 | TRBJ2-3 | 16 | TRBV11-2
CASSPEPGGWETQYF | . | TRBJ2-5 | 15 | TRBV6-5
CASSIWGVTNTGELFF | . | TRBJ2-2 | 16 | TRBV19
CASSRQGMENNEQFF | TRBD1 | TRBJ2-1 | 15 | TRBV2
CASSKRLNTEAFF | . | TRBJ1-1 | 13 | TRBV7-3
CASSLYTGVTDTQYF | TRBD1 | TRBJ2-3 | 15 | TRBV14
CASSAAGRPYEQYF | . | TRBJ2-7 | 14 | TRBV7-6